This T cell receptor beta chain was sequenced during a study of T cell responses to AZD1222 COVID-19 vaccine. General study findings and limits: Clonal diversity was possibly underestimated, and white British individuals and females predominated among donors. Researchers report vaccine-associated CD4 TCRs spanning spike, with dominance at 160-218 and 743-854.

From germline, CDR1 is SNHLY and CDR2 FYNNEI. The CDR3 sequence is 15 residues long. Trimming removed 7 bases from V and 3 bases from J, with 16 bases in between. Regarding this clone: Its specificity is unknown.

The repertoire was sequenced with immunoSEQ multiplex PCR; TCRdb's copy has only in-frame clones and lacks some. The profile shows roughly 100,000 clones, about 90% of them singletons. The TCR originated in an adult who received the AZD1222 COVID-19 vaccine. The chain carries TRBV2 and TRBJ1-5, with D possibly matching TRBD1 (5 bases). This material consisted of peripheral blood, taken 28 days after the second AZD1222 dose. The CDR3 region is CASKLGPNYNQPQHF. DNA for the CDR3: TGTGCCAGCAAATTGGGGCCGAATTACAATCAGCCCCAGCATTTT.